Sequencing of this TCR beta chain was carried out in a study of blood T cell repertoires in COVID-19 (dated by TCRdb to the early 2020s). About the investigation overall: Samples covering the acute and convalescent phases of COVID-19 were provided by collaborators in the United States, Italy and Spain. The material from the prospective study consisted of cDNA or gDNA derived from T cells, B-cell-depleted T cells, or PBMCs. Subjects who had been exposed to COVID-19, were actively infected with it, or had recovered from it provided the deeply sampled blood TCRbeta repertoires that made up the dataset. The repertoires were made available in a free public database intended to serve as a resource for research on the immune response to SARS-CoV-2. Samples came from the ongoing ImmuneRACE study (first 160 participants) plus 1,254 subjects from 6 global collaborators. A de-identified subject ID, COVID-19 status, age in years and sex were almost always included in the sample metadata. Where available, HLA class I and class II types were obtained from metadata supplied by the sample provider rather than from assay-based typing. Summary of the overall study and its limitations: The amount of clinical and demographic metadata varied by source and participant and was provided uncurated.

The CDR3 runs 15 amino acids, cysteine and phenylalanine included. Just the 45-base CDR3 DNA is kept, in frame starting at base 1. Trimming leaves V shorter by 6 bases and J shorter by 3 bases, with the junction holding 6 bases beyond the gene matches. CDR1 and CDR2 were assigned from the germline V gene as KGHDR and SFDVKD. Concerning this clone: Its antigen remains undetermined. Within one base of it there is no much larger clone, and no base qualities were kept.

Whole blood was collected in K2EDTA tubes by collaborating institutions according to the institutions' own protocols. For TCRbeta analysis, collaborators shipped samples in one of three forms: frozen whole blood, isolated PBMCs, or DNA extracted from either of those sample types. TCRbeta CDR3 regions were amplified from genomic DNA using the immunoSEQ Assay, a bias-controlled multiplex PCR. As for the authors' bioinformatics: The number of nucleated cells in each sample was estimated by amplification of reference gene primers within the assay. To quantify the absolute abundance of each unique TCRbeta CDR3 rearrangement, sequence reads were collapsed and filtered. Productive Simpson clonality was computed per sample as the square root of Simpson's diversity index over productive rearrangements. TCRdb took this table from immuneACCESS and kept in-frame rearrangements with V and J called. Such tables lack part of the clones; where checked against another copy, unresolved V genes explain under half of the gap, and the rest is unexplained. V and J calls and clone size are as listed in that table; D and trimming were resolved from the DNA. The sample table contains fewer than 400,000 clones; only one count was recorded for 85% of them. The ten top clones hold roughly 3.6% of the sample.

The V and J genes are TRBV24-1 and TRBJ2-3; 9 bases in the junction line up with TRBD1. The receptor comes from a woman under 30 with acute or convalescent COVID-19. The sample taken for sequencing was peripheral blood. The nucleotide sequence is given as TGTGCCACCAGTCATGGACAGGGGAGAACAGATACGCAGTATTTT. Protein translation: CATSHGQGRTDTQYF.